This is a list of T cell receptor beta chains from one sample in a study of naive and memory T cell subsets. TCRdb redid the calling of the UMI-ligation and nested PCR reads with MiXCR, one entry per CDR3 protein. This table holds roughly 83,000 distinct CDR3 sequences, around 11% found once. Specimen: naive CD4+ T cells from blood. The receptors derive from a human donor in good health. Both conserved end residues are part of each CDR3. A D gene is named only where the DNA matches it firmly. The size of a clone is reported for some rows only, either as once, few or many, or as a class for expanded clones.

>.|TRBJ1-1|TRBD1|TRBV7-9
CASSAALTGSPRAFF
TGTGCCAGCAGCGCCGCCCTGACAGGGTCCCCGCGGGCTTTCTTT
>few|TRBJ1-2|TRBD1|TRBV5-1
CASSEGQGIYGYTF
TGCGCCAGCAGCGAGGGACAGGGAATCTATGGCTACACCTTC
>few|TRBJ2-3|TRBD2|TRBV4-2
CASSQKEGPEWASGDTDTQYF
TGTGCCAGCAGCCAAAAAGAAGGCCCCGAATGGGCTAGCGGGGACACAGATACGCAGTATTTT
>few|TRBJ1-2|.|TRBV29-1
CSVAPKLTYGYTF
TGCAGCGTTGCCCCAAAACTTACCTATGGCTACACCTTC
>.|TRBJ1-5|.|TRBV2
CASSGQLSNQPQHF
TGTGCCAGCAGTGGACAGCTCAGCAATCAGCCCCAGCATTTT
>many|TRBJ2-3|.|TRBV11-1
CASSLDSTDTQYF
TGTGCCAGCAGCTTAGACAGCACAGATACGCAGTATTTT
>.|TRBJ2-7|.|TRBV20-1
CSARGGVSYEQYF
TGCAGTGCTAGAGGCGGGGTCTCCTACGAGCAGTACTTC
>few|TRBJ2-1|.|TRBV24-1
CATRGTGTGYNEQFF
TGTGCCACCAGGGGAACAGGAACCGGTTACAATGAGCAGTTCTTC
>few|TRBJ2-3|.|TRBV7-2
CASSSSTIMDTQYF
TGTGCCAGCAGCTCTAGTACCATCATGGATACGCAGTATTTT
>few|TRBJ1-1|.|TRBV29-1
CSVEGINHRRANTEAFF
TGCAGCGTTGAAGGGATCAACCACAGGAGAGCGAACACTGAAGCTTTCTTT
>.|TRBJ2-1|TRBD2|TRBV29-1
CSVLALAGMYNEQFF
TGCAGCGTCTTAGCTCTAGCGGGGATGTACAATGAGCAGTTCTTC
>few|TRBJ1-4|.|TRBV25-1
CASIGTNNEKLFF
TGTGCCAGCATCGGGACCAATAATGAAAAACTGTTTTTT
>.|TRBJ2-1|TRBD1|TRBV18
CASSPSPGGSYNEQFF
TGTGCCAGCTCACCCTCCCCAGGGGGCTCCTACAATGAGCAGTTCTTC
>.|TRBJ2-1|.|TRBV7-9
CASSFRLVSYNEQFF
TGTGCCAGCAGCTTTCGACTAGTCTCCTACAATGAGCAGTTCTTC
>many|TRBJ2-1|.|TRBV28
CASRFTRAEQFF
TGTGCCAGCAGATTCACGAGGGCGGAGCAGTTCTTC
>.|TRBJ2-2|.|TRBV7-9
CASSLVTGSPGELFF
TGTGCCAGCAGCTTGGTAACCGGGTCCCCCGGGGAGCTGTTTTTT
>few|TRBJ2-2|.|TRBV7-7
CASRTDHAGELFF
TGTGCTAGCAGGACAGATCATGCCGGGGAGCTGTTTTTT
>.|TRBJ2-5|TRBD1|TRBV5-1
CASRLGQGVEETQYF
TGCGCCAGCAGACTAGGACAGGGGGTGGAAGAGACCCAGTACTTC
>many|TRBJ1-1|TRBD1|TRBV29-1
CSVGQGEAGTEAFF
TGCAGCGTCGGACAGGGGGAAGCTGGGACTGAAGCTTTCTTT
>.|TRBJ1-6|.|TRBV6-5
CASSSTGRGMNSPLHF
TGTGCCAGCAGTTCGACCGGCAGGGGAATGAATTCACCCCTCCACTTT